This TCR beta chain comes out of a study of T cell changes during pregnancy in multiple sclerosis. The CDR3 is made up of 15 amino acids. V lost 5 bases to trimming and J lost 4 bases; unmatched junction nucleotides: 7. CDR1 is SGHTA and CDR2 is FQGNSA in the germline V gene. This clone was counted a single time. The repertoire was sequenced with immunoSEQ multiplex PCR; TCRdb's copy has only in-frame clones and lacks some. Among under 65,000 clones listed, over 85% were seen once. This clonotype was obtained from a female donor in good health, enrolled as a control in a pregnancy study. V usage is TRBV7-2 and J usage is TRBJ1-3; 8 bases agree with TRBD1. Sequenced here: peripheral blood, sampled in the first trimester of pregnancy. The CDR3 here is CASSPYRGEGNTIYF. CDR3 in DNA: TGTGCCAGCAGCCCTTACAGGGGGGAAGGAAACACCATATATTTT.